A single sample is the source of the 9 T cell receptor beta chains below, sequenced in a study of shared clonotypes between healthy human individuals. Some clones are missing from TCRdb's copy, which holds only in-frame ones; the method was immunoSEQ multiplex PCR. This sample carries about 2.3 million clones, about nine tenths of them seen once, and the ten largest clones take 0.37%. The sequenced sample consisted of naive CD4+ T cells from PBMCs. Subset meaning: CD45RA+ positively selected. Source of these receptors: a man between 18 and 35 years old in good health. Some clones in this sample may be carry-over from other donors' samples.

CDR3 region: CASSQDNRGTYEQYF. As DNA, the CDR3 is TGCGCCAGCAGCCAAGATAACCGGGGGACCTACGAGCAGTACTTC. V gene TRBV4-3 combines with J gene TRBJ2-7; the D gene is possibly TRBD2 (6 bases). The germline V and J ends were trimmed by 0 bases and 2 bases, with 11 bases remaining between them. The germline gives CDR1 LGHNA, CDR2 YSLEER. This CDR3 has 15 amino acids.

With regard to this clone: In the same sample, other DNA sequences code for this CDR3. The chain combines TRBV4-2 with TRBJ2-1, with TRBD2 identical over 12 bases. The CDR3 sequence is 15 residues long. Germline CDR1 and CDR2: LGHNA and YNFKEQ. Trimming took 1 base from V and 5 from J; bases not matched to a gene: 0. CDR3 coding DNA: TGTGCCAGCAGCCAAGGACTAGCGGGGGACAATGAGCAGTTCTTC. Translated, it gives CASSQGLAGDNEQFF.

The V gene is TRBV5-1, the J gene TRBJ2-5; D is perhaps TRBD2 (6 bases). The CDR3 loop spans 15 amino acids. The V gene's germline CDR1 is SGHRS and CDR2 YFSETQ. V dropped 0 bases and J dropped 5 bases, with 14 bases sitting between them. The CDR3 region has the DNA TGCGCCAGCAGCTTGGCTACCGGGAGTGTTGAGACCCAGTACTTC. Amino acid sequence: CASSLATGSVETQYF.

The rearrangement uses TRBV5-1 and TRBJ2-3, with D perhaps matching TRBD2 (5 bases). Germline V gives CDR1 SGHRS, CDR2 YFSETQ. The CDR3 sequence is 17 residues long. Trimming took 0 bases from V and 2 from J, leaving 16 bases between them. CDR3 coding DNA: TGCGCCAGCAGCTTGGTTTCTGCGCGGGCCAACACAGATACGCAGTATTTT. It yields the protein CASSLVSARANTDTQYF.

The rearrangement joins TRBV7-2 to TRBJ2-3, with D possibly TRBD1 on 5 matching bases. Trimming cost V 3 bases and J 6 bases, with 16 bases left between them. Germline V lookup: CDR1 SGHTA, CDR2 FQGNSA. This CDR3 region has 15 residues. The CDR3 is CASSFYRGHGDTQYF. As DNA, the CDR3 is TGTGCCAGCAGCTTCTACCGCGGACACGGCGATACGCAGTATTTT.

Concerning this clone: Additional DNA sequences in this sample encode the identical CDR3. V usage is TRBV27 and J usage is TRBJ1-1; 7 nucleotides align to TRBD1. The germline CDR1 and CDR2 sequences are MNHEY and SMNVEV (reference sequence). This CDR3 contains 13 residues. The V segment lost 0 bases and the J segment 5 bases; nucleotides outside the gene matches: 0. CDR3 DNA: TGTGCCAGCAGTTTATCCAGGGGGACTGAAGCTTTCTTT. This encodes CASSLSRGTEAFF.

The chain uses TRBV11-2 and TRBJ2-2; 10 bases are a match to TRBD2. V dropped 0 bases and J dropped 4; count of bases not matched to a gene: 2. There are 16 residues in the CDR3. Germline V gene lookup returns CDR1 SGHAT and CDR2 FQNNGV. The CDR3 region is CASSLESGRATGELFF. CDR3 bases: TGTGCCAGCAGCTTAGAAAGCGGGAGGGCCACCGGGGAGCTGTTTTTT.

This clone appeared a single time. Other DNA variants within this sample encode the same CDR3. The V and J genes are TRBV7-7 and TRBJ2-2, with a possible D match to TRBD2 (6 bases). Trimming took 2 bases from V and 6 from J, leaving 10 bases between them. CDR1 and CDR2 from the germline V gene are SSHAT and FNYEAQ (reference sequence). The CDR3 runs 14 residues. This CDR3 reads CASSLNSGAGELFF. The CDR3 DNA reads TGTGCCAGCAGCTTAAATTCGGGGGCCGGGGAGCTGTTTTTT.

This clone was found once. The chain is built from TRBV28 and TRBJ1-2; D is unresolved. The CDR3 runs to 14 residues. Germline V gene data show CDR1 as MDHEN and CDR2 as SYDVKM. The V end lost 6 bases, the J end lost 3 bases, and 14 bases lay between the germline ends. The CDR3 coding sequence is TGTGCCAGCAGAATCAACGGTGGTGACTATGGCTACACCTTC. Its protein product is CASRINGGDYGYTF.